The clone carrying this T cell receptor (beta chain) was detected ten times or more. Its antigen is unidentified. The V end was cut by 1 base, the J end by 5 bases, with 9 bases between. The CDR3 totals 14 residues. Germline CDR1 is LGHDT and CDR2 is YNNKEL (reference sequence). Subjects with ophthalmopathy showed a Clinical Activity Score no lower than 3, a NOSPECS grade no lower than 4, and a duration shorter than 3 months. Under 12 ml fresh peripheral blood yielded the PBMCs. RNA transcripts yielded amplified TCR beta CDR3 regions. During a first-round RT-PCR of the TCR CDR3, the HTBI primer set was used. TCRdb passed the multiplex PCR reads through MiXCR, listing each CDR3 protein once. The sample lists about 500,000 distinct CDR3 sequences; over 15% were seen once. This entry is derived from a study of T cells in Graves' hyperthyroidism and ophthalmopathy. Overall study findings and caveats: Clonotypes that were expanded in thyroid above 0.001 mostly appeared in blood too. The model made its ophthalmopathy prediction, and onset followed a median approximately 6 months later.

The sequenced sample consisted of blood. This chain links TRBV3-1 with TRBJ1-5; the D is unclear. The TCR comes from a woman between 18 and 29 years old with Graves' ophthalmopathy. The CDR3 here is CASSQAIRDQPQHF. CDR3 sequence (DNA): TGTGCCAGCAGCCAAGCCATACGGGATCAGCCCCAGCATTTT.